These T cell receptor beta chains were read from a single sample in a study of beta chain features in type 1 diabetes. Sequencing used immunoSEQ multiplex PCR; TCRdb keeps in-frame clones, though not all of them. The table shows more than 250,000 clones, with less than 30% occurring only once. Sequencing input: naive CD4+ T cells from blood. All receptors derive from a woman aged 25-40 years with type 1 diabetes. The conserved cysteine and the conserved F or W are not part of the CDR3 here. Each record gives: D gene, V gene, CDR3 protein. A D gene is named only where the DNA matches it firmly.

>NA|TRBV4-2
ASSGGSIKNTEAF
>NA|TRBV9
ASSRDSSYEQY
>NA|TRBV30
AWSRGDSNQPQH
>TRBD2|TRBV5-1
ASSLASSGSETQY
>NA|TRBV30
AWSVRWSSSTDTQY
>TRBD2|TRBV4-1
ASSQGAAGGGYEQY
>NA|TRBV5-1
ASSQDTPDYGYT
>NA|TRBV4-1
ASSHTQGGETQY
>TRBD1|TRBV5-1
ASSKAGQGGLGPTDTQY
>TRBD2|TRBV10-3
AIRQSGSATDTQY
>TRBD1|TRBV18
ASSQDRGTGELF
>NA|TRBV4-2
ASSQDRGVSEAF
>TRBD1|TRBV4-1
ASSQPGQGGLAKNIQY
>NA|TRBV5-6
ASSFKTGEQF
>NA|TRBV18
ASSPSAATNEKLF
>NA|TRBV19
ASSIGARNTEAF
>TRBD2|TRBV9
ASSVSGRNYEQF
>TRBD1|TRBV7-9
ASSLQGEAF
>TRBD1|TRBV9
ASSATGDYGYT
>TRBD2|TRBV23-1
ASSRLPTSGSYNEQF
>NA|TRBV29-1
SVEDRRGYLRSANYGYT